Described below is a single T cell receptor (beta chain) sequence and its context. Its specificity is not known. Germline lookup yields CDR1 SGHVS and CDR2 FQNEAQ. The length of the CDR3 is 15 residues. Trimming shortened V by 4 bases and J by 6 bases, and 18 bases separated the two germline ends. The data are from a study of vaccination and CD4 T cells after COVID-19. Across the whole study: Median time from COVID diagnosis to post-COVID sampling was over 85 days (35 to 161).

The treatment was: roughly ten-day PBMC culture with coronavirus spike peptide pools or control peptides (ViraFEST assay). Sequenced with the Oncomine TCR Beta short-read assay was DNA taken from cultured CD4+ T cells. One entry per CDR3 protein results from TCRdb running MiXCR on the PCR reads. The sample has about 10,000 distinct CDR3 sequences, about 53% seen once. This TCR was recovered from a human donor who had recovered from COVID-19. The chain has TRBV7-8 and TRBJ1-2; possible D gene TRBD1, 6 bases. Sequenced input: CD4+ T cells from blood, cultured in vitro. CDR3 in amino acids: CASSSGQRGAHGYTF. CDR3 coding DNA: TGTGCCAGCAGCTCAGGACAGCGGGGTGCTCATGGCTACACCTTC.